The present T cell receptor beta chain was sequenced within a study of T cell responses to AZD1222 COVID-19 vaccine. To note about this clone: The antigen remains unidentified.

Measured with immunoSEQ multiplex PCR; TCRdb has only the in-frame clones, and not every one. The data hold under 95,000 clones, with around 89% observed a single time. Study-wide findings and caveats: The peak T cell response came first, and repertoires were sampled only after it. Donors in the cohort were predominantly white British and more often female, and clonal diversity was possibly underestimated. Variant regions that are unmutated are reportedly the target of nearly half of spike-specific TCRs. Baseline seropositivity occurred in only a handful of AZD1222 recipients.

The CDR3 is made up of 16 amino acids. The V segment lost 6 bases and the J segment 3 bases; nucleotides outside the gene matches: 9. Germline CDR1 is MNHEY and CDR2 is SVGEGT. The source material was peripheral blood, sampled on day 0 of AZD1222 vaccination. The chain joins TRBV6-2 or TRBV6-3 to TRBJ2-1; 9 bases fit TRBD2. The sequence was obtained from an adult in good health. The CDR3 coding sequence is TGTGCCAGCAGCAGTCCCCTAGCGGGGAACTACAATGAGCAGTTCTTC. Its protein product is CASSSPLAGNYNEQFF.